Each of the 26 T cell receptor beta chains below was sequenced from the same sample in a study of response to subunit inactivated influenza vaccine. Via MiXCR, TCRdb re-called the RT-PCR reads, giving one row per CDR3 protein. The data contain about 780,000 distinct CDR3 sequences, about 18% of them singletons. The starting material was PBMCs from blood, obtained more than 4 days after vaccination. Receptor source: a man aged 50-60 years who received an inactivated influenza vaccine.

This clonotype was seen a handful of times. The rearrangement joins TRBV12-3 or TRBV12-4 to TRBJ1-4, with D possibly matching TRBD1 (5 bases). V gave up 7 bases and J gave up 6 bases, with 15 bases separating them. There are 14 residues in the CDR3. The CDR3, as DNA: TGTGCCAGCACCGTAAAACAGGTTCATGAAAAACTGTTTTTT. This codes for CASTVKQVHEKLFF.

This clonotype turned up a few times. The DNA of the CDR3 is TGCGCCAGCAGCTTGTCGGGACAGGGTTATCATGAGCAGTTCTTC. This sequence encodes CASSLSGQGYHEQFF. This chain connects TRBV5-1 to TRBJ2-1; 9 bases match TRBD1. Germline assignment: CDR1 SGHRS and CDR2 YFSETQ. Losses at the gene ends were 1 base for V and 8 bases for J; bases not matched to a gene: 7. The CDR3 is 15 residues long.

The chain is built from TRBV20-1 and TRBJ2-6; possible D gene TRBD1, 6 bases. CDR3 length equals 18 residues. Trimming removed 5 bases from V and 2 bases from J, with 22 bases in between. Germline CDR1 reads DFQATT; CDR2 reads SNEGSKA (reference sequence). The CDR3 loop reads CSAEGERVQFTGANVLTF. The CDR3 region has the DNA TGCAGTGCTGAGGGGGAACGGGTACAATTTACTGGGGCCAACGTCCTGACTTTC.

V is TRBV4-3 and J is TRBJ2-1; no reliable D call. The CDR3 is 15 residues long. Trimming removed 1 base from V and 8 bases from J, with 15 bases in between. The germline gives CDR1 LGHNA, CDR2 YSLEER. The CDR3 is CASSQANRATHEQFF. CDR3 nucleotides: TGCGCCAGCAGCCAAGCAAACCGGGCTACTCATGAGCAGTTCTTC.

This clonotype came up a few times. The rearrangement links TRBV21-1 to TRBJ2-1; the table's D call, TRBD1, was not checked against the DNA. TRBV21-1 constitutes a pseudogene. The CDR3 runs 19 residues. The chain's CDR3 is CASSKGTGGYESSYNEQFF. CDR3 bases: TGTGCCAGCAGCAAAGGAACAGGGGGCTACGAGAGCTCCTACAATGAGCAGTTCTTC.

The V call is TRBV20-1, the J call TRBJ2-2, with 10 nucleotides matching TRBD2. The CDR3 runs to 15 residues. Germline V gene data show CDR1 as DFQATT and CDR2 as SNEGSKA (reference sequence). V gave up 6 bases and J gave up 6 bases; unmatched junction bases: 10. The CDR3 bases are TGCAGTGCGACCGATGGGACTAGCGATTCCGGGGAGCTGTTTTTT. Translated: CSATDGTSDSGELFF.

This clonotype has just a few counts. The V call is TRBV5-4, the J call TRBJ2-5, with TRBD2 identical over 12 bases. The junction had 7 bases not matched to a gene; V was cut back by 1 base and J by 3 bases. The CDR3 is made up of 17 amino acids. CDR1 SGHNT and CDR2 YYREEE come from the germline V gene (reference sequence). The CDR3 DNA sequence: TGTGCCAGCAGCTTGTTTCGTTCTAGCGGGAGGGAAGAGACCCAGTACTTC. Translation gives CASSLFRSSGREETQYF.

This clonotype was observed at least ten times. V is TRBV7-2 and J is TRBJ2-3; D may correspond to TRBD1 or TRBD2 (5 bases each). Between the trimmed V and J ends, which lost 3 bases and 6 bases, there was a span of 10 bases. CDR1 is SGHTA and CDR2 is FQGNSA in the germline V gene. The CDR3 is 13 residues long. CDR3 DNA sequence: TGTGCCAGCAGCTTCGGGACCCTGGATACGCAGTATTTT. Translation gives CASSFGTLDTQYF.

In its sample, this clonotype was seen a few times. The rearrangement uses TRBV4-3 and TRBJ2-4, with 11 bases identical to TRBD1. The CDR3 runs 16 residues. V trimming: 2 bases; J trimming: 8 bases; junction bases outside the gene matches: 8. The germline V gene has CDR1 LGHNA and CDR2 YSLEER. This CDR3 is CASSQRPGQGGDIQYF. CDR3 DNA: TGCGCCAGCAGCCAAAGACCGGGACAGGGGGGAGACATTCAGTACTTC.

This clonotype was seen more than once but under ten times. The chain has TRBV5-1 and TRBJ1-4; no clear D. The CDR3 has 14 residues. Per germline, CDR1 SGHRS and CDR2 YFSETQ. Trimming shortened V by 0 bases and J by 8 bases, and 11 bases separated the two germline ends. This chain's CDR3 is CASSLGKEGEKLFF. The CDR3, as DNA: TGCGCCAGCAGCTTGGGCAAGGAAGGCGAAAAACTGTTTTTT.

The V gene is TRBV20-1, the J gene TRBJ2-7, with TRBD1 as a possible D gene (6 bases). Between the trimmed V and J ends, which lost 2 bases and 2 bases, there was a span of 16 bases. This CDR3 comprises 15 residues. Germline V CDR1 and CDR2: DFQATT, SNEGSKA (reference sequence). The CDR3 DNA sequence: TGCAGTGCTAGACCCAGGGCAGGGGATGCCTACGAGCAGTACTTC. This sequence encodes CSARPRAGDAYEQYF.

This clonotype was observed at least ten times. The CDR3 spells CASTSGPAQNIQYF. The CDR3 DNA sequence: TGTGCCAGCACCTCCGGGCCTGCACAAAACATTCAGTACTTC. The chain links TRBV12-3 or TRBV12-4 to TRBJ2-4; unclear D gene. V was clipped by 7 bases and J by 5 bases, with 15 bases between them. This CDR3 region has 14 residues.

The chain links TRBV3-1 to TRBJ2-2; 16 nucleotides align to TRBD2. The germline V gene encodes CDR1 LGHDT and CDR2 YNNKEL (reference sequence). The junction had 8 bases not matched to a gene; V was cut back by 4 bases and J by 0 bases. The CDR3 contains 20 residues. CDR3 DNA sequence: TGTGCCAGCAGCCCCGGGACTAGCGGGGGGGCCTGGACGAACACCGGGGAGCTGTTTTTT. Encoded protein: CASSPGTSGGAWTNTGELFF.

In this sample, this clonotype turned up many times. This chain joins TRBV12-3 or TRBV12-4 and TRBJ2-3, with D hard to call. The ends were cut back, 9 bases at V and 9 bases at J, with 16 bases in the middle. This CDR3 is 12 amino acids long. CDR3 amino acids: CASSRRTDTQYF. The DNA for the CDR3 is TGTGCCAGTAGTCGCCGGACCGACACGCAGTATTTT.

The chain recombines TRBV5-1 with TRBJ2-6, with 8 bases that match TRBD1. With V trimmed by 5 bases and J by 0 bases, 4 bases remained unmatched. CDR1 and CDR2 (germline): SGHRS, YFSETQ. This CDR3 contains 16 residues. This CDR3 reads CASRWTGYSGANVLTF. CDR3 in DNA: TGCGCCAGCAGGTGGACAGGGTACTCTGGGGCCAACGTCCTGACTTTC. The whole variable domain, remainder taken from reference TRBV5-1 and TRBJ2-6, is KAGVTQTPRYLIKTRGQQVTLSCSPISGHRSVSWYQQTPGQGLQFLFEYFSETQRNKGNFPGRFSGRQFSNSRSEMNVSTLELGDSALYLCASRWTGYSGANVLTFGAGSRLTVL.

The rearrangement joins TRBV7-9 to TRBJ2-7; 8 bases map to TRBD2. The CDR3 is made up of 13 amino acids. Germline V CDR1 and CDR2: SEHNR, FQNEAQ (reference sequence). After removal of 5 bases from V and 7 bases from J, the junction contained 7 bases not matched to a gene. The DNA of the CDR3 is TGTGCCAGCAGCCGAGCGGGAGTTAGGGAGCAGTACTTC. Translated, it gives CASSRAGVREQYF.

V usage is TRBV2 and J usage is TRBJ2-2, with 7 nucleotides matching TRBD2. The CDR3 length is 14 residues. With 7 bases clipped from V and 1 base from J, the junction kept 3 bases outside the gene matches. Per germline, CDR1 SNHLY and CDR2 FYNNEI. CDR3 region: CASTAGRNTGELFF. CDR3 coding DNA: TGTGCCAGCACAGCGGGACGGAACACCGGGGAGCTGTTTTTT.

The chain has TRBV10-3 and TRBJ2-7; 8 bases line up with TRBD2. From germline, CDR1 is ENHRY and CDR2 SYGVKD. Losses at the gene ends were 7 bases for V and 1 base for J; bases not matched to a gene: 15. The CDR3 contains 17 residues. The CDR3 region is CAITSGGSQFSSYEQYF. DNA of the CDR3: TGTGCCATCACGAGCGGGGGTAGCCAATTCTCTTCCTACGAGCAGTACTTC.

Many counts were recorded for this clonotype. The gene calls are TRBV4-3 and TRBJ2-3; 7 bases match TRBD1. Germline values: CDR1 LGHNA, CDR2 YSLEER. This CDR3 has 16 amino acids. Losses at the gene ends were 3 bases for V and 4 bases for J; bases not matched to a gene: 10. CDR3 in DNA: TGCGCCAGCAGCCAGGGGACAGCTCTCTTCGCAGATACGCAGTATTTT. Translation gives CASSQGTALFADTQYF.

This clonotype came up a few times. The chain recombines TRBV12-3 or TRBV12-4 with TRBJ2-5; 8 nucleotides match TRBD2. Germline trimming cut 10 bases from V and 1 base from J; bases unmatched to any gene: 8. The CDR3 is 14 residues long. The CDR3 coding sequence is TGTGCCACGGGAATAGCGGGACGCCAAGAGACCCAGTACTTC. Translated, it gives CATGIAGRQETQYF.

The chain joins TRBV25-1 to TRBJ1-5, with D possibly matching TRBD1 (5 bases). CDR3 length equals 14 residues. Germline V gene lookup returns CDR1 MGHDK and CDR2 SYGVNS. Trimming pared 4 bases from V and 11 bases from J, leaving 18 bases between. Written as DNA, the CDR3 is TGTGCCAGCAGTGTCGTCGGGGGGACCCCGGCCCAGCATTTT. Protein sequence: CASSVVGGTPAQHF.

The V call is TRBV27, the J call TRBJ1-2, with unresolved D. Germline V gene lookup returns CDR1 MNHEY and CDR2 SMNVEV (reference sequence). Trimming cost V 1 base and J 3 bases, with 6 bases left between them. This CDR3 spans 13 amino acids. CDR3 nucleotides: TGTGCCAGCAGTTTATTTGCGGACTATGGCTACACCTTC. Translating it yields CASSLFADYGYTF.

DNA of the CDR3: TGCAGTGCTAGTCTGGGGGGCGGGAGGGTGCCCGAGCAGTACTTC. Encoded protein: CSASLGGGRVPEQYF. V gene TRBV20-1 combines with J gene TRBJ2-7; 9 bases are a match to TRBD2. V shed 3 bases and J 6 bases; nucleotides not matched to a gene: 12. In germline, CDR1 is DFQATT, CDR2 SNEGSKA (reference sequence). The CDR3 runs 15 residues.

The rearrangement links TRBV29-1 to TRBJ2-1, with TRBD1 as a possible D gene (6 bases). The CDR3 runs to 13 residues. In germline, CDR1 is SQVTM, CDR2 ANQGSEA. V lost 6 bases and J 4 bases, leaving 13 bases between the germline ends. The CDR3 DNA reads as TGCAGCGTCTTAGGGGGTCGGTACAATGAGCAGTTCTTC. Amino acids: CSVLGGRYNEQFF.

This clonotype was seen repeatedly, ten times or more. The V call is TRBV20-1, the J call TRBJ2-3, with D tentatively TRBD1 or TRBD2 (5 bases each). Germline CDR1 and CDR2: DFQATT and SNEGSKA (reference sequence). This CDR3 region has 13 residues. Trimming removed 6 bases from V and 6 bases from J, with 16 bases in between. Here the CDR3 reads CSAETPGRDTQYF. Written as DNA, the CDR3 is TGCAGTGCCGAGACTCCGGGGCGGGATACGCAGTATTTT.

The chain is built from TRBV20-1 and TRBJ2-7; TRBD2 matches 13 bases. This CDR3 contains 15 residues. In germline, CDR1 is DFQATT, CDR2 SNEGSKA (reference sequence). Losses at the gene ends were 0 bases for V and 4 bases for J; bases not matched to a gene: 3. CDR3 DNA: TGCAGTGCTAGAGATCTGGGACTAGCGGGATACGAGCAGTACTTC. Encoded protein: CSARDLGLAGYEQYF.